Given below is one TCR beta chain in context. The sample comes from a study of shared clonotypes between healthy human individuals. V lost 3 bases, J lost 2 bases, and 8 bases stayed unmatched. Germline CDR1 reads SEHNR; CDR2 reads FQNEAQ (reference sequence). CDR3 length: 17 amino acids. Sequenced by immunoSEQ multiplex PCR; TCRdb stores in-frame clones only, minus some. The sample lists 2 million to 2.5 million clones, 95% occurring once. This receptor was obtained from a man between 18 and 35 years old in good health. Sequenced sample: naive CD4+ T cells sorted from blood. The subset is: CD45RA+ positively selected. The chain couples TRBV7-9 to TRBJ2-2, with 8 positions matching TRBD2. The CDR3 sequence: CASSFGSGGLNTGELFF. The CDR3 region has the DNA TGTGCCAGCAGCTTTGGTTCGGGAGGGCTAAACACCGGGGAGCTGTTTTTT.